The 3 T cell receptor beta chains in this list originate from one sample, sequenced in a study of blood T cell repertoires in COVID-19. The repertoire was sequenced with immunoSEQ multiplex PCR; TCRdb's copy has only in-frame clones and lacks some. This sample has some 130,000 clones; more than 75% occur once, and the top ten carry approximately 10%. The sample consisted of peripheral blood. These receptors all come from a man in his fifties or sixties who had recovered from COVID-19.

The J gene is TRBJ1-2, the V gene TRBV30; possible D gene TRBD1, 6 bases. The CDR3 loop spans 12 amino acids. Trimming took off 2 bases at V and 7 bases at J, with 11 bases between the two ends. CDR1 is GTSNPN and CDR2 is SVGIG in the germline V gene (reference sequence). The chain's CDR3 is CAWSPQGTGYTF. CDR3 nucleotides: TGTGCCTGGAGTCCTCAGGGGACTGGCTACACCTTC.

This clone was observed a handful of times. The chain joins TRBV7-2 to TRBJ1-4, with TRBD1 as a possible D gene (6 bases). The germline V and J ends were trimmed by 7 bases and 0 bases, with 15 bases remaining between them. This CDR3 spans 16 amino acids. Germline lookup yields CDR1 SGHTA and CDR2 FQGNSA. The CDR3 is CASTPRGTATNEKLFF. The CDR3 bases are TGTGCCAGCACCCCTAGGGGGACGGCAACTAATGAAAAACTGTTTTTT. Full variable domain (rest looked up from reference TRBV7-2 and TRBJ1-4): GAGVSQSPSNKVTEKGKDVELRCDPISGHTALYWYRQSLGQGLEFLIYFQGNSAPDKSGLPSDRFSAERTGGSVSTLTIQRTQQEDSAVYLCASTPRGTATNEKLFFGSGTQLSVL.

The chain links TRBV18 to TRBJ2-6, with 7 bases aligning to TRBD2. Germline values: CDR1 KGHSH, CDR2 LQKENI. V dropped 6 bases and J dropped 4; count of bases not matched to a gene: 6. This CDR3 has 15 amino acids. CDR3 sequence: CASSPGGDGANVLTF. CDR3 coding DNA: TGTGCCAGCTCGCCTGGGGGGGACGGGGCCAACGTCCTGACTTTC.